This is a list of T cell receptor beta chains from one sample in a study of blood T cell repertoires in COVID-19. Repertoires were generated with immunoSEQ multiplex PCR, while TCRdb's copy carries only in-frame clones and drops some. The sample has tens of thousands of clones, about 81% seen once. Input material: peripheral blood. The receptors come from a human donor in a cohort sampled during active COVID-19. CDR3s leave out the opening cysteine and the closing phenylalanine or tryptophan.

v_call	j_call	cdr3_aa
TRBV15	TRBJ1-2	ATSRGGTGRYGYT
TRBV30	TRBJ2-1	AWSPPGLAGYNEQF
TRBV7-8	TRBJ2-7	ASSPVGSASYEQY
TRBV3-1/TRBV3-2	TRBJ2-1	ASSRGTSGEQF
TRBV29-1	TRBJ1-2	SVEGSAEDGYT
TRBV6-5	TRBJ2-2	ASRGRPNTGELF
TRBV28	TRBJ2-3	ASQSGADTQY
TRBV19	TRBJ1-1	ASSTSDRGDTEAF
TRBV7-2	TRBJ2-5	ASSLFLTDFQETQY
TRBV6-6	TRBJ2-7	ASSYVRYEQY
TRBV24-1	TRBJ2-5	ATSDSPGLQETQY
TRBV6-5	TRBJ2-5	ASTRTWAGQETQY
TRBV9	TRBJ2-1	ASSALSGSVNEQF
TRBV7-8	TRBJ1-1	ASTNYRVGSLGTNTEAF
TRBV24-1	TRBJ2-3	ATRSGTSGTDTQY
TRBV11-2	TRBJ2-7	ASSPPRFQHTSYEQY
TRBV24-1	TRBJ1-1	ATSDSGTGGFKAF
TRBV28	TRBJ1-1	ASTLSPVTEAF
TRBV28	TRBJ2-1	ASSLPAGVYNEQF
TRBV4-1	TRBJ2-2	ASSQERGTSGTMNTGELF
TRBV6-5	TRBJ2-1	ASMPEGALAYEQF
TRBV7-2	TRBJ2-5	ASSLDEGEAQY
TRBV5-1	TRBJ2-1	ASRAEDAYNEQF
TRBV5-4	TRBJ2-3	ASSSGTSGTSGTDTQY
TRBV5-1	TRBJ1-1	ASSLIATEAF
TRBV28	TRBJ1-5	ASEDRFNQPQH
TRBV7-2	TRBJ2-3	ASSTRLAGGTDTQY
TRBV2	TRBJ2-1	ASSLSGRDDEQF
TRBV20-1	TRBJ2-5	SGRYQETQY
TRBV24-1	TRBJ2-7	ATSQGYEQY
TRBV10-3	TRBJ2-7	AISGDSYEQY
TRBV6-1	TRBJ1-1	ASSGGAGGLLGNTEAF
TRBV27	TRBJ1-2	ASSSQWTGIPNYGYT
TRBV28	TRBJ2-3	ASSLISGGDTDTQY